The 20 T cell receptor beta chains below come from one sample, sequenced in a study of blood T cell repertoires in COVID-19. The table came from immunoSEQ multiplex PCR; TCRdb's copy has only in-frame clones and leaves some out. The data contain under 50,000 clones, more than 80% of them singletons. The sample was peripheral blood. Source of these receptors: a man in his 70s with active COVID-19.

This clone appeared a few times. The chain recombines TRBV7-9 with TRBJ1-5; 9 bases fit TRBD1. The trim removed 5 bases at V and 3 bases at J, leaving 5 bases unmatched. This CDR3 region has 15 residues. Germline V gene lookup returns CDR1 SEHNR and CDR2 FQNEAQ (reference sequence). The CDR3 is CASSPGQGSNQPQHF. CDR3 sequence (DNA): TGTGCCAGCAGCCCGGGACAGGGTTCCAATCAGCCCCAGCATTTT.

This clone was found once. The V call is TRBV5-1, the J call TRBJ2-3; 8 nucleotides align to TRBD1. The V segment lost 4 bases and the J segment 1 base; nucleotides outside the gene matches: 5. CDR1 and CDR2 from the germline V gene are SGHRS and YFSETQ. This CDR3 has 15 residues. Here the CDR3 DNA reads TGCGCCAGCAGCATTGGGACAGGAGGCACAGATACGCAGTATTTT. Amino acids: CASSIGTGGTDTQYF.

The V call is TRBV7-9, the J call TRBJ1-5; 7 bases align to TRBD1. V gave up 5 bases and J gave up 3 bases; unmatched junction bases: 7. This CDR3 is built from 15 residues. Germline values: CDR1 SEHNR, CDR2 FQNEAQ (reference sequence). The CDR3, as DNA: TGTGCCAGCAGCACCGGGGACAGCTTCAATCAGCCCCAGCATTTT. As protein: CASSTGDSFNQPQHF.

The chain carries TRBV19 and TRBJ1-5; possible D gene TRBD1, 6 bases. The CDR3 sequence is 13 residues long. Trimming removed 4 bases at V and 6 bases at J, with 10 bases between. Germline loops: CDR1 LNHDA, CDR2 SQIVND (reference sequence). CDR3 protein: CASSTGVGQPQHF. The CDR3 DNA reads TGTGCCAGTAGTACAGGGGTAGGTCAGCCCCAGCATTTT.

V gene TRBV19 combines with J gene TRBJ2-7; D possibly corresponds to TRBD1 (5 bases). The CDR3 consists of 15 residues. Trimming took 3 bases from V and 2 from J, leaving 14 bases between them. CDR1 LNHDA and CDR2 SQIVND come from the germline V gene (reference sequence). The CDR3 here is CASSIPPGRTYEQYF. The CDR3 DNA reads TGTGCCAGTAGTATTCCCCCAGGGCGAACCTACGAGCAGTACTTC.

This clone was detected only once. The chain joins TRBV7-2 to TRBJ2-7, with D possibly TRBD2 on 5 matching bases. The CDR3 length is 13 residues. CDR1 is SGHTA and CDR2 is FQGNSA in the germline V gene. V lost 5 bases to trimming and J lost 7 bases, with 15 bases between them. The CDR3 protein is CASSAGDWREQYF. In nucleotides, the CDR3 is TGTGCCAGCAGCGCTGGCGACTGGAGGGAGCAGTACTTC.

The chain carries TRBV30 and TRBJ2-3; D gene unclear. V was trimmed by 4 bases and J by 6 bases, leaving 14 bases between them. CDR3 length equals 13 residues. Germline V gene lookup returns CDR1 GTSNPN and CDR2 SVGIG (reference sequence). The CDR3 DNA sequence: TGTGCCTGGACCACCGTCTTCCAGGATACGCAGTATTTT. Its protein is CAWTTVFQDTQYF.

The gene calls are TRBV10-3 and TRBJ2-7, with 11 bases matching TRBD1. The germline V gene has CDR1 ENHRY and CDR2 SYGVKD. V dropped 6 bases and J dropped 5; count of bases not matched to a gene: 6. This CDR3 spans 14 amino acids. This CDR3 is CAIRTGTGGHEQYF. CDR3 bases: TGTGCCATCAGGACCGGGACAGGGGGTCACGAGCAGTACTTC.

This clone was found once. The chain employs TRBV4-1 and TRBJ1-2; D is uncertain. CDR3 length: 15 amino acids. Germline CDR1 is MGHRA and CDR2 is YSYEKL. The V gene lost 2 bases and the J gene lost 4 bases, with 14 bases spanning the gap. CDR3 in DNA: TGCGCCAGCAGCCAAAACGCGGGAGGGAGCTATGGCTACACCTTC. It is translated as CASSQNAGGSYGYTF.

This chain uses TRBV6-5 with TRBJ1-4; no definite D call. The CDR3 sequence is 13 residues long. The germline gives CDR1 MNHEY, CDR2 SVGAGI. Between the trimmed V and J ends, which lost 7 bases and 8 bases, there was a span of 14 bases. The CDR3 nucleotides read TGTGCCAGCATTAGGACGGCGGGGGAAAAACTGTTTTTT. This encodes CASIRTAGEKLFF.

The chain carries TRBV18 and TRBJ1-3; the D is unclear. This CDR3 comprises 13 residues. Germline CDR1 and CDR2: KGHSH and LQKENI. The V gene lost 6 bases and the J gene lost 6 bases, with 12 bases spanning the gap. The CDR3 DNA reads as TGTGCCAGCTCCGCGGTTGTGGAAAACACCATATATTTT. It encodes CASSAVVENTIYF. The full variable domain, in which reference TRBV18 and TRBJ1-3 provide the parts outside the CDR3, is NAGVMQNPRHLVRRRGQEARLRCSPMKGHSHVYWYRQLPEEGLKFMVYLQKENIIDESGMPKERFSAEFPKEGPSILRIQQVVRGDSAAYFCASSAVVENTIYFGEGSWLTVV.

The rearrangement links TRBV27 to TRBJ2-7; D might be TRBD1 (6 bases). Trimming took off 5 bases at V and 7 bases at J, with 21 bases between the two ends. The CDR3 is 15 amino acids. CDR1 MNHEY and CDR2 SMNVEV come from the germline V gene (reference sequence). The CDR3, as DNA: TGTGCCAGCAGTCCTAGACAGGCACTGGTCGGTGAGCAGTACTTC. Amino acids: CASSPRQALVGEQYF.

The CDR3 sequence: CASSKAPEGYEQYF. Written as DNA, the CDR3 is TGTGCCAGTAGTAAAGCCCCCGAGGGCTACGAGCAGTACTTC. The chain employs TRBV19 and TRBJ2-7, with D maybe TRBD2 (5 bases). CDR3 length: 14 amino acids. Germline lookup yields CDR1 LNHDA and CDR2 SQIVND (reference sequence). V was shortened by 4 bases and J by 3 bases, with 13 bases between the two germline ends.

The rearrangement joins TRBV27 to TRBJ2-6; the match to TRBD1 covers 9 bases. Germline CDR1 MNHEY, CDR2 SMNVEV (reference sequence). With 5 bases clipped from V and 3 bases from J, the junction kept 11 bases outside the gene matches. CDR3 length equals 18 residues. In DNA, the CDR3 is TGTGCCAGCAGTCCGGGACAGGGTTCGGGATTTGGGGCCAACGTCCTGACTTTC. Its translation is CASSPGQGSGFGANVLTF.

This rearrangement joins TRBV12-5 to TRBJ2-2; TRBD1 is a possible D gene (5 bases). The CDR3 loop spans 13 amino acids. CDR1 and CDR2 (germline): LGHNT, FRNRAP. The germline V and J ends were trimmed by 1 base and 6 bases, with 6 bases remaining between them. CDR3 loop: CASGLAGSGELFF. The DNA of the CDR3 is TGTGCTAGTGGTTTGGCAGGGTCCGGGGAGCTGTTTTTT.

This rearrangement joins TRBV7-2 to TRBJ1-3; TRBD1 is a possible D gene (6 bases). The CDR3 consists of 19 residues. Trimming removed 1 base from V and 3 bases from J, with 22 bases in between. In germline, CDR1 is SGHTA, CDR2 FQGNSA. The CDR3, as DNA: TGTGCCAGCAGCTTAGATCGGTCGGCCCGCAGGGGTTATGGAAACACCATATATTTT. It translates to CASSLDRSARRGYGNTIYF.

The rearrangement joins TRBV6-5 to TRBJ1-2; 10 bases match TRBD1. The CDR3 is 15 residues long. Losses at the gene ends were 6 bases for V and 8 bases for J; bases not matched to a gene: 12. CDR1 MNHEY and CDR2 SVGAGI come from the germline V gene. CDR3 protein: CASSQGQGTAFGYTF. The CDR3 region has the DNA TGTGCCAGCAGCCAGGGACAGGGGACGGCGTTCGGCTACACCTTC.

The genes are TRBV24-1 and TRBJ1-4; no reliable D call. CDR1 and CDR2 from the germline V gene are KGHDR and SFDVKD. V was trimmed by 4 bases and J by 5 bases, leaving 13 bases between them. The CDR3 runs to 15 residues. The CDR3 region is CATSDTTGTNEKLFF. CDR3 nucleotides: TGTGCCACCAGTGACACGACGGGTACAAATGAAAAACTGTTTTTT.

The genes are TRBV11-3 and TRBJ1-2; no clear D. The CDR3 covers 12 residues. Germline CDR1 SGHNT, CDR2 YENEEA. V dropped 1 base and J dropped 8 bases, with 8 bases sitting between them. DNA of the CDR3: TGTGCCAGCAGCTTAGTTAGTGTAGGCTACACCTTC. This translates into CASSLVSVGYTF. The full variable domain, in which reference TRBV11-3 and TRBJ1-2 provide the parts outside the CDR3, is EAGVVQSPRYKIIEKKQPVAFWCNPISGHNTLYWYLQNLGQGPELLIRYENEEAVDDSQLPKDRFSAERLKGVDSTLKIQPAELGDSAVYLCASSLVSVGYTFGSGTRLTVV.

The rearrangement links TRBV28 to TRBJ1-2; D may be TRBD1 (5 bases). Between the trimmed V and J ends, which lost 7 bases and 4 bases, there was a span of 16 bases. CDR1 is MDHEN, CDR2 SYDVKM, per germline. This CDR3 spans 14 amino acids. This CDR3 is CASTQGAGLYGYTF. In nucleotides, the CDR3 is TGTGCCAGCACCCAAGGGGCAGGTCTCTATGGCTACACCTTC.